This T cell receptor beta chain was documented in a study of blood T cell repertoires in COVID-19. Profiling relied on immunoSEQ multiplex PCR, and the TCRdb table lists in-frame clones only, not all of them. The repertoire holds some 270,000 clones, about 88% seen once, with 6.6% in the top ten. With V trimmed by 6 bases and J by 0 bases, 7 bases remained unmatched. Per the germline V gene, CDR1 is SNHLY and CDR2 is FYNNEI. The CDR3 contains 15 residues. This TCR was sampled from a woman in her fifties or sixties who had been exposed to COVID-19. The chain joins TRBV2 to TRBJ1-1, with 7 bases identical to TRBD1. The material sequenced was PBMCs or T cells enriched from blood (not recorded which). CDR3 sequence (DNA): TGTGCCAGCAGGGGGACAGTATCCATGAACACTGAAGCTTTCTTT. Its protein product is CASRGTVSMNTEAFF.